The T cell receptor beta chain described here comes from a study of cytomegalovirus exposure and HLA in healthy donors. Germline trimming cut 5 bases from V and 9 bases from J; bases unmatched to any gene: 12. Germline values: CDR1 SGHVS, CDR2 FQNEAQ. The length of the CDR3 is 15 residues. In the PCR, 60 Vbeta and 13 Jbeta primers were used. The table came from immunoSEQ multiplex PCR; TCRdb's copy has only in-frame clones and leaves some out. There are approximately 160,000 clones in the sample; roughly four fifths occur only once, and about 1.3% lies in the top ten. This chain uses TRBV7-8 with TRBJ2-7, with 11 bases that match TRBD2. The TCR comes from a man younger than 35 in good health and CMV-seronegative. Sequencing was performed on PBMCs. The CDR3 DNA sequence: TGTGCCAGCAGCCTGGGACTAGCGGAGGATCCCGGGCAGTACTTC. This translates into CASSLGLAEDPGQYF.